This TCR beta chain was captured by sequencing in a study of T cells in Graves' hyperthyroidism and ophthalmopathy. V shed 5 bases and J 0 bases; nucleotides not matched to a gene: 9. CDR3 length: 16 residues. CDR1 and CDR2 (germline): SGHAT, FQDESV (reference sequence). The investigators amplified TCR beta CDR3 regions from RNA transcripts. Using the HTBI primer set, a first-round RT-PCR was run on the TCR CDR3. TCRdb used MiXCR to reprocess the multiplex PCR reads, holding one entry per CDR3 protein. The table records approximately 600,000 distinct CDR3 sequences, roughly 14% of them present only once.

The TCR was taken from a woman aged 40 to 50 with Graves' ophthalmopathy. The sequencing input was blood. The V call is TRBV11-1, the J call TRBJ1-1; 7 bases align to TRBD1. The CDR3 spells CASSHTGDSMNTEAFF. CDR3 sequence (DNA): TGTGCCAGCAGCCATACAGGGGACAGCATGAACACTGAAGCTTTCTTT.